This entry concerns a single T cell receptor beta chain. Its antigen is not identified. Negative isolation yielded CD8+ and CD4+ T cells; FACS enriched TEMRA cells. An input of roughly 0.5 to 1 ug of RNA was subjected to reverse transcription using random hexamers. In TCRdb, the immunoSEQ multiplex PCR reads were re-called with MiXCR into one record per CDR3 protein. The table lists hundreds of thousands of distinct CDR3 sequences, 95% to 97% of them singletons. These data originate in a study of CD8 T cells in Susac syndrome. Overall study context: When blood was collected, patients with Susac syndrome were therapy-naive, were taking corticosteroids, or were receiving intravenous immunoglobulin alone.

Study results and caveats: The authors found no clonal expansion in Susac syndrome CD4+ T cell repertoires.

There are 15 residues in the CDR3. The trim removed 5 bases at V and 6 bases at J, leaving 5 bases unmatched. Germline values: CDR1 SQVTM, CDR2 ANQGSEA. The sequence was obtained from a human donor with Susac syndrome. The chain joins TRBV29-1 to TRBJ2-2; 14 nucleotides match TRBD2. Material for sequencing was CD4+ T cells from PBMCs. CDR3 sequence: CSVLGLAGGAGELFF. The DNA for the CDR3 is TGCAGCGTTCTAGGACTAGCGGGAGGAGCCGGGGAGCTGTTTTTT.